The clone carrying this TCR beta chain is a singleton in its sample. Germline-derived CDR1 and CDR2 are DFQATT and SNEGSKA (reference sequence). This CDR3 has 10 residues. Deletions cut 6 bases from V and 10 bases from J, with 12 bases between. This entry belongs to a study of blood T cell repertoires in COVID-19. Study-level background: Sites across the United States, Italy and Spain contributed samples from acute and convalescent COVID-19.

Some clones are missing from TCRdb's copy, which holds only in-frame ones; the method was immunoSEQ multiplex PCR. The profile covers more than 200,000 clones, with over 75% appearing a single time and about 4% taken by the ten largest. The receptor's source is a woman younger than 45 who had been exposed to COVID-19. The sequencing input was PBMCs or T cells enriched from blood (not recorded which). This chain links TRBV20-1 with TRBJ1-1; no reliable D call. The CDR3 reads CSAQTAGAFF. In nucleotides, the CDR3 is TGCAGTGCACAGACCGCCGGAGCTTTCTTT.